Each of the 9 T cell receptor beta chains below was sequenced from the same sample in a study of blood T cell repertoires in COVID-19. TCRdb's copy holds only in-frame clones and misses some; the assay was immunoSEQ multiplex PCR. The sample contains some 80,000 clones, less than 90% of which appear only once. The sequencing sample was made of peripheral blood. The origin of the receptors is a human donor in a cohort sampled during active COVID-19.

The DNA for the CDR3 is TGTGCCAGCAGCTTGGACGGACAGGGAATTTACACTGAAGCTTTCTTT. It is translated as CASSLDGQGIYTEAFF. The V call is TRBV5-6, the J call TRBJ1-1; 8 bases agree with TRBD1. The trim removed 0 bases at V and 3 bases at J, leaving 7 bases unmatched. The CDR3 consists of 16 residues. Germline V gives CDR1 SGHDT, CDR2 YYEEEE.

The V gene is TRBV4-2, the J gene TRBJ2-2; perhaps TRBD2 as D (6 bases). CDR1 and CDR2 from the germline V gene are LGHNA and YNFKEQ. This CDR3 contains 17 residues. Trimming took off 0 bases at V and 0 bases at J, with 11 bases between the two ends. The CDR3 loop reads CASSQDLAGTNTGELFF. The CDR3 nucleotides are TGTGCCAGCAGCCAAGATCTCGCGGGGACGAACACCGGGGAGCTGTTTTTT.

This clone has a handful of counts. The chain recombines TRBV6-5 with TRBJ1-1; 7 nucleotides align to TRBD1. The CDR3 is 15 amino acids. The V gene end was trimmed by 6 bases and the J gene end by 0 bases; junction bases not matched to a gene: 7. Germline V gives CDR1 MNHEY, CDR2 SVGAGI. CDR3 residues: CASRAGQALNTEAFF. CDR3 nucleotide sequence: TGTGCCAGCAGAGCCGGACAGGCACTGAACACTGAAGCTTTCTTT.

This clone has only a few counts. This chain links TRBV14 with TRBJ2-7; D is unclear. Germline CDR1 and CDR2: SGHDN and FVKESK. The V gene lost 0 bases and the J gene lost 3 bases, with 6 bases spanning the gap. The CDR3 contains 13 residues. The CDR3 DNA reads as TGTGCCAGCAGCCAAGACAGGTTCTACGAGCAGTACTTC. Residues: CASSQDRFYEQYF.

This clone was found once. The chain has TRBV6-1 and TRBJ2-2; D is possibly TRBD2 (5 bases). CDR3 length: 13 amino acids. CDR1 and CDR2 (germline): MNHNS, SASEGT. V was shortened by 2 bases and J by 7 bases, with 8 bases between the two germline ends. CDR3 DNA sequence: TGTGCCAGCAGTGAATTTCGGGGCGGGGAGCTGTTTTTT. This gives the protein CASSEFRGGELFF.

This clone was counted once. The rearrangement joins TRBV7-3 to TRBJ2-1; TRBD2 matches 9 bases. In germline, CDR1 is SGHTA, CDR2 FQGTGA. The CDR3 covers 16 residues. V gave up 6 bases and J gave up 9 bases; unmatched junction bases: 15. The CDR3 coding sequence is TGTGCCAGCAGTCCCTCCGGGACTAGCCCCCCAGGTGAGCAGTTCTTC. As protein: CASSPSGTSPPGEQFF.

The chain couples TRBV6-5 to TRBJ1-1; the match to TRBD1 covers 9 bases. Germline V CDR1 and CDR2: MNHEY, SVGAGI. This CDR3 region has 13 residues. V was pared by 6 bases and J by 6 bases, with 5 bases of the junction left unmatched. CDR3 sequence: CASRRQGDAEAFF. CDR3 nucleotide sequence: TGTGCCAGCAGACGACAGGGGGACGCTGAAGCTTTCTTT.

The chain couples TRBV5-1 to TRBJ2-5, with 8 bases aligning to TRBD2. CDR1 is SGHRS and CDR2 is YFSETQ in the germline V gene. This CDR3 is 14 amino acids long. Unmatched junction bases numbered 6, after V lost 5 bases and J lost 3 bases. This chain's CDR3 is CASSLSGGKETQYF. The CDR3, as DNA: TGCGCCAGCAGTTTGAGCGGGGGCAAAGAGACCCAGTACTTC.

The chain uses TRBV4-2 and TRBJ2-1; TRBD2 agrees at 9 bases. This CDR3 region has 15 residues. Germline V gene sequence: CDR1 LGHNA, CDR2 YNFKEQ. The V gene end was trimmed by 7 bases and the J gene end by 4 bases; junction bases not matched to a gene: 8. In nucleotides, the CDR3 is TGTGCCAGCACCAATCTAGCGGGGAATTACAATGAGCAGTTCTTC. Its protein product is CASTNLAGNYNEQFF.